The clone carrying this T cell receptor (beta chain) was observed a handful of times. Each donor was nominally healthy when sampled (though unrecorded immune exposures were likely). PCR involved 60 Vbeta and 13 Jbeta primers. Some clones are missing from TCRdb's copy, which holds only in-frame ones; the method was immunoSEQ multiplex PCR. The sample contains tens of thousands of clones, 75% to 80% of which appear only once. The source of the sample is a study of cytomegalovirus exposure and HLA in healthy donors. The CDR3 loop spans 16 amino acids. V was shortened by 7 bases and J by 0 bases, with 16 bases between the two germline ends. The germline CDR1 and CDR2 sequences are ENHRY and SYGVKD.

The rearrangement uses TRBV10-3 and TRBJ2-1, with D possibly TRBD2 on 6 matching bases. This sequence was found in a man younger than 45 in good health and CMV-seronegative. The sample taken for sequencing was PBMCs. The CDR3 loop is CAIKGGAGSSYNEQFF. The DNA for the CDR3 is TGTGCCATCAAGGGCGGGGCCGGAAGCTCCTACAATGAGCAGTTCTTC.